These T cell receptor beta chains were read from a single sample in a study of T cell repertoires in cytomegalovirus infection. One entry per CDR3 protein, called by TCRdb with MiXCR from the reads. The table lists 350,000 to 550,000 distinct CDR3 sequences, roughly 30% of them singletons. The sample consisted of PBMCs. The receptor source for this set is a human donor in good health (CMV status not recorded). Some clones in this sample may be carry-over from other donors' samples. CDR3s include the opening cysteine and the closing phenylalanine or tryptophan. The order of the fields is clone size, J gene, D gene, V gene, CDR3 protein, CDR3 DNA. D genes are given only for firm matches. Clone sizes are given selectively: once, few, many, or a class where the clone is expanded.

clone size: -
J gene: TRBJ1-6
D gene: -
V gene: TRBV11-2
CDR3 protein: CASSLQPSSYNSPLHF
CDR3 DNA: TGTGCCAGCAGCTTACAGCCGAGCTCCTATAATTCACCCCTCCACTTT

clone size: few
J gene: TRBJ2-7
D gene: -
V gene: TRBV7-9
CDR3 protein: CASSQGLNEQYF
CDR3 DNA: TGTGCCAGCAGCCAGGGTTTGAACGAGCAGTACTTC

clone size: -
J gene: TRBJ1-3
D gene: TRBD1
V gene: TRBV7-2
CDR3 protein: CASSTGTGDSGNTIYF
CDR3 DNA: TGTGCCAGCAGCACCGGGACAGGGGACTCTGGAAACACCATATATTTT

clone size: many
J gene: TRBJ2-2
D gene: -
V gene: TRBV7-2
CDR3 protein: CASSLAGVINGELFF
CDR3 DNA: TGTGCCAGCAGCTTAGCAGGGGTTATTAACGGGGAGCTGTTTTTT

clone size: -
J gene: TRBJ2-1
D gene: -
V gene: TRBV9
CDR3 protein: CASSVGGPMAGYFHNEQFF
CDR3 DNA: TGTGCCAGCAGCGTAGGGGGGCCGATGGCGGGGTACTTCCACAATGAGCAGTTCTTC

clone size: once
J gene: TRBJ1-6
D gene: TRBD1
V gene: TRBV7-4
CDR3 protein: CASSWRWAGGTSPLHF
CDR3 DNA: TGTGCCAGCAGCTGGAGGTGGGCAGGGGGCACTTCACCCCTCCACTTT

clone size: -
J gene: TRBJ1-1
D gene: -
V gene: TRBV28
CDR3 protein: CASARVRNTEAFF
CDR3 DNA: TGTGCCAGTGCCCGGGTGAGGAACACAGAAGCTTTCTTT

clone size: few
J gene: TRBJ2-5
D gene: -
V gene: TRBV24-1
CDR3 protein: CATSDGHETQYF
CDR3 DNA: TGTGCCACCAGTGATGGTCACGAGACCCAGTACTTC

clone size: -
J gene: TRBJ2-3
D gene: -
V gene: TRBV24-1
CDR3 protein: CATGGPGLGTDTQYF
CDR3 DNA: TGTGCCACCGGGGGGCCGGGTCTTGGCACAGATACGCAGTATTTT

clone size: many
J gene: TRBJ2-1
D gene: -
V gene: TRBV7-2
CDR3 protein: CASSLAQYNEQFF
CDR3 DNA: TGTGCCAGCAGCTTAGCGCAATACAATGAGCAGTTCTTC

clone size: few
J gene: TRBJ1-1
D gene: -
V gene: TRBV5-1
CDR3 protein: CASSLVSANTEAFF
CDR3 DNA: TGCGCCAGCAGCTTGGTCTCTGCGAACACTGAAGCTTTCTTT

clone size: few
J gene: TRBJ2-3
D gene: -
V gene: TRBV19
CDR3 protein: CASSIVGGSTDTQYF
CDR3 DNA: TGTGCCAGTAGTATAGTTGGCGGAAGCACAGATACGCAGTATTTT

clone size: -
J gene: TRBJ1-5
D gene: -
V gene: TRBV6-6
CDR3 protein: CASTPYSHQPQHF
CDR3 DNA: TGTGCCAGCACTCCATACAGCCACCAGCCCCAGCATTTT

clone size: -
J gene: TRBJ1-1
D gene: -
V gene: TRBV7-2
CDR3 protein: CASSLPPGGGNTEAFF
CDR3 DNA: TGTGCCAGCAGCTTACCCCCGGGGGGGGGTAACACTGAAGCTTTCTTT

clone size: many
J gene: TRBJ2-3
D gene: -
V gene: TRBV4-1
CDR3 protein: CASSASEDLSTDTQYF
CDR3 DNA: TGCGCCAGCAGCGCCAGCGAGGACCTGTCCACAGATACGCAGTATTTT

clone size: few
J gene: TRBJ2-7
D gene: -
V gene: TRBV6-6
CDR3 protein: CASSYSAGFYEQYF
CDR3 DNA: TGTGCCAGCAGTTACTCCGCAGGATTCTACGAGCAGTACTTC